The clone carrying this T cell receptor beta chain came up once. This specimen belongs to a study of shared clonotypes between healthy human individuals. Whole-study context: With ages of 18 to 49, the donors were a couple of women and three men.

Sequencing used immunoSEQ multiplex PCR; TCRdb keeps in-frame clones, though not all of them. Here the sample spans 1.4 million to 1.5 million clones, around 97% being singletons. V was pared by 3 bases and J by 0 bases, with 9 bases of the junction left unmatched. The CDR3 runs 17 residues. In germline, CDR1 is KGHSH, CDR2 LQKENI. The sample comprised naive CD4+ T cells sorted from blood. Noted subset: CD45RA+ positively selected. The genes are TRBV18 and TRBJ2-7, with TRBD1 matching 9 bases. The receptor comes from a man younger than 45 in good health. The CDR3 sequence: CASSPRRDRVISYEQYF. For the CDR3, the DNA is TGTGCCAGCTCACCGAGGAGGGACAGGGTCATCTCCTACGAGCAGTACTTC.